One and the same sample provided the 19 T cell receptor beta chains below, sequenced in a study of blood T cells in healthy people across ages. A second about 7 to 12 cycle PCR used barcoded and J-beta primers. TCRdb re-derived calls from the 5' RACE reads in MiXCR, one entry per CDR3 protein. In the table there are 660,000 or so distinct CDR3 sequences, around three fifths of which are singletons. Sample: blood. The source is a man aged 55 to 70 in good health.

The rearrangement links TRBV13 to TRBJ2-7, with 10 nucleotides matching TRBD2. CDR1 and CDR2 (germline): PRHDT, FYEKMQ (reference sequence). The trim removed 9 bases at V and 9 bases at J, leaving 20 bases unmatched. This CDR3 is built from 16 residues. The CDR3 coding sequence is TGTGCCAGTGAACTAGCGGGGCTATACCGCCCTACGAGGCAGTACTTC. Encoded protein: CASELAGLYRPTRQYF.

This clonotype was seen only a few times. J is TRBJ1-2 and V is TRBV7-9, with TRBD1 matching 8 bases. The CDR3 covers 14 residues. Unmatched junction bases numbered 7, after V lost 3 bases and J lost 7 bases. The germline gives CDR1 SEHNR, CDR2 FQNEAQ (reference sequence). The CDR3 bases are TGTGCCAGCAGCTTCACCAGGGGGCAGGGTGGCTACACCTTC. Its translation: CASSFTRGQGGYTF. The whole variable domain, filled in from reference TRBV7-9 and TRBJ1-2, reads DTGVSQNPRHKITKRGQNVTFRCDPISEHNRLYWYRQTLGQGPEFLTYFQNEAQLEKSRLLSDRFSAERPKGSFSTLEIQRTEQGDSAMYLCASSFTRGQGGYTFGSGTRLTVV.

This chain connects TRBV12-3 or TRBV12-4 to TRBJ2-1; 8 bases line up with TRBD2. This CDR3 spans 16 amino acids. Losses at the gene ends were 6 bases for V and 8 bases for J; bases not matched to a gene: 15. CDR3 protein: CASSPQEAGAHHEQFF. CDR3 DNA sequence: TGTGCCAGCAGCCCCCAGGAAGCGGGGGCGCATCATGAGCAGTTCTTC.

This clonotype has just a few counts. The CDR3 DNA is TGTGCCAGCACAAACTCTGGGGCCAACGTCCTGACTTTC. It encodes CASTNSGANVLTF. J is TRBJ2-6 and V is TRBV12-3 or TRBV12-4; D is unclear. The CDR3 sequence is 13 residues long. V was clipped by 7 bases and J by 0 bases, with 4 bases between them.

The V call is TRBV9, the J call TRBJ1-1, with 8 bases identical to TRBD1. Germline V gene sequence: CDR1 SGDLS, CDR2 YYNGEE. This CDR3 has 16 amino acids. The junction had 10 bases not matched to a gene; V was cut back by 4 bases and J by 2 bases. The CDR3 DNA reads TGTGCCAGCAGCATCGGACAGGGAACCTACAACACTGAAGCTTTCTTT. Its protein product is CASSIGQGTYNTEAFF.

The chain employs TRBV3-1 and TRBJ2-3; TRBD2 aligns across 8 bases. This CDR3 has 16 amino acids. V shed 1 base and J 4 bases; nucleotides not matched to a gene: 7. CDR1 and CDR2 from the germline V gene are LGHDT and YNNKEL (reference sequence). CDR3 DNA: TGTGCCAGCAGCCAAGGCGGGGGGATAGGGGCAGATACGCAGTATTTT. It codes for CASSQGGGIGADTQYF.

The J gene is TRBJ2-1, the V gene TRBV5-1; 14 bases align to TRBD2. The J segment lost 7 bases and the V segment lost 3 bases, leaving 6 bases of the junction unmatched. CDR1 SGHRS and CDR2 YFSETQ come from the germline V gene. The CDR3 spans 16 residues. The DNA for the CDR3 is TGCGCCAGCAGCTCGACTAGCGGGGGGGCCCGGAATGAGCAGTTCTTC. Residues: CASSSTSGGARNEQFF. Full variable domain (rest looked up from reference TRBV5-1 and TRBJ2-1): KAGVTQTPRYLIKTRGQQVTLSCSPISGHRSVSWYQQTPGQGLQFLFEYFSETQRNKGNFPGRFSGRQFSNSRSEMNVSTLELGDSALYLCASSSTSGGARNEQFFGPGTRLTVL.

V gene TRBV5-1 combines with J gene TRBJ2-1; D remains ambiguous. In germline, CDR1 is SGHRS, CDR2 YFSETQ. CDR3 length: 13 residues. Trimming took 4 bases from V and 3 from J, leaving 8 bases between them. Here the CDR3 DNA reads TGCGCCAGCAGCCCCCCGGTCTACAATGAGCAGTTCTTC. Its protein product is CASSPPVYNEQFF.

This clonotype was found a few times. The chain has TRBV27 and TRBJ1-2; perhaps TRBD1 as D (6 bases). This CDR3 contains 17 residues. V dropped 8 bases and J dropped 4 bases, with 26 bases sitting between them. Germline-derived CDR1 and CDR2 are MNHEY and SMNVEV (reference sequence). CDR3 sequence reads: CASGQRATGLNTYGYTF. CDR3 DNA: TGTGCCAGCGGCCAACGGGCGACAGGACTGAATACCTATGGCTACACCTTC.

The CDR3 coding sequence is TGTGCCAGCAGCTTAGTTTATCCACAGGGCCATGGCTACACCTTC. This codes for CASSLVYPQGHGYTF. The rearrangement links TRBV7-9 to TRBJ1-2; the D gene is possibly TRBD1 (6 bases). The CDR3 is made up of 15 amino acids. The germline V and J ends were trimmed by 1 base and 6 bases, with 15 bases remaining between them. Germline assignment: CDR1 SEHNR and CDR2 FQNEAQ (reference sequence).

The CDR3 nucleotides read TGTGCCAGCACCCCCAGCGAAAGCACAGATACGCAGTATTTT. It translates to CASTPSESTDTQYF. V is TRBV6-6 and J is TRBJ2-3; the D is unclear. Germline loops: CDR1 MNHNY, CDR2 SVGAGI (reference sequence). Trimming left V 7 bases short and J 0 bases short, with 11 bases between. The length of the CDR3 is 14 residues.

The genes are TRBV7-9 and TRBJ1-5, with a tentative D call TRBD1 (6 bases). CDR1 and CDR2 (germline): SEHNR, FQNEAQ (reference sequence). V lost 2 bases to trimming and J lost 6 bases, with 11 bases between them. The CDR3 sequence is 14 residues long. The CDR3 DNA sequence: TGTGCCAGCAGCTTAATGGGGGCGGGTCAGCCCCAGCATTTT. The encoded protein is CASSLMGAGQPQHF. Full variable domain (outside the CDR3, taken from reference TRBV7-9 and TRBJ1-5): DTGVSQNPRHKITKRGQNVTFRCDPISEHNRLYWYRQTLGQGPEFLTYFQNEAQLEKSRLLSDRFSAERPKGSFSTLEIQRTEQGDSAMYLCASSLMGAGQPQHFGDGTRLSIL.

The chain links TRBV10-3 to TRBJ2-3; 9 bases match TRBD2. This CDR3 spans 16 amino acids. Germline trimming cut 3 bases from V and 2 bases from J; bases unmatched to any gene: 6. In germline, CDR1 is ENHRY, CDR2 SYGVKD. The CDR3 DNA sequence: TGTGCCATCAGTGATAATTTAGCGGGGGTCACAGATACGCAGTATTTT. The encoded protein is CAISDNLAGVTDTQYF.

This chain connects TRBV20-1 to TRBJ2-7; no reliable D call. From germline, CDR1 is DFQATT and CDR2 SNEGSKA (reference sequence). Trimming pared 3 bases from V and 5 bases from J, leaving 14 bases between. The CDR3 contains 13 residues. CDR3 DNA: TGCAGTGCTAGGTCACAGCTTGGGCACGAGCAGTACTTC. As protein: CSARSQLGHEQYF.

V gene TRBV5-1 combines with J gene TRBJ1-5; no definite D call. V gave up 0 bases and J gave up 6 bases, with 13 bases separating them. This CDR3 has 15 amino acids. Germline assignment: CDR1 SGHRS and CDR2 YFSETQ. This CDR3 reads CASSLEGGSFQPQHF. CDR3 sequence (DNA): TGCGCCAGCAGCTTGGAGGGAGGAAGCTTTCAGCCCCAGCATTTT. Looking up the rest from reference TRBV5-1 and TRBJ1-5 gives the full variable domain: KAGVTQTPRYLIKTRGQQVTLSCSPISGHRSVSWYQQTPGQGLQFLFEYFSETQRNKGNFPGRFSGRQFSNSRSEMNVSTLELGDSALYLCASSLEGGSFQPQHFGDGTRLSIL.

This sequence joins TRBV7-8 and TRBJ2-7; no clear D. Germline CDR1 is SGHVS and CDR2 is FQNEAQ. V lost 1 base and J lost 2, with 9 bases in between. This CDR3 comprises 14 residues. For the CDR3, the DNA is TGTGCCAGCAGCTTAGGGCGCAGACCCTACGAGCAGTACTTC. Protein product: CASSLGRRPYEQYF. Full variable domain (rest looked up from reference TRBV7-8 and TRBJ2-7): GAGVSQSPRYKVAKRGQDVALRCDPISGHVSLFWYQQALGQGPEFLTYFQNEAQLDKSGLPSDRFFAERPEGSVSTLKIQRTQQEDSAVYLCASSLGRRPYEQYFGPGTRLTVT.

This clonotype was seen only once. The rearrangement uses TRBV2 and TRBJ2-4; TRBD2 matches 7 bases. The V gene's germline CDR1 is SNHLY and CDR2 FYNNEI. V lost 3 bases and J lost 7; bases outside the gene matches: 6. The CDR3 is made up of 14 amino acids. Here the CDR3 DNA reads TGTGCCAGCAGTGAGACCAAGGGAGGGAACATTCAGTACTTC. Protein sequence: CASSETKGGNIQYF.

The chain carries TRBV18 and TRBJ1-6; TRBD1 matches at 9 bases. This CDR3 is 16 amino acids long. CDR1 and CDR2 from the germline V gene are KGHSH and LQKENI. Trimming removed 3 bases from V and 6 bases from J; junction bases left unmatched: 6. The CDR3 DNA reads TGTGCCAGCTCACCGGGAAGGGACAGGGCTAATTCACCCCTCCACTTT. Its protein is CASSPGRDRANSPLHF.

In this sample, this clonotype turned up once. V usage is TRBV27 and J usage is TRBJ2-2, with 7 bases identical to TRBD1. From germline, CDR1 is MNHEY and CDR2 SMNVEV (reference sequence). The CDR3 has 14 residues. Trimming took 8 bases from V and 6 from J; bases not matched to a gene: 9. The CDR3 nucleotides read TGTGCCAGCGGATGGGGACAGATCGCCGGGGAGCTGTTTTTT. It translates to CASGWGQIAGELFF.